This T cell receptor (beta chain) was observed in a study of blood T cell repertoires in COVID-19. Study-level information: Collection of acute and convalescent COVID-19 samples took place in the United States, Italy and Spain. In each case, the material was cDNA or gDNA derived from T cells, B-cell-depleted T cells, or PBMCs.

In germline, CDR1 is SEHNR, CDR2 FQNEAQ (reference sequence). The CDR3 is 12 amino acids. Trimming took 3 bases from V and 8 from J, leaving 7 bases between them. Per the original methods: Reference gene primers were amplified, and this amplification served to estimate nucleated cell counts. TCRdb keeps only in-frame clones here, not all; method: immunoSEQ multiplex PCR. V and J calls and clone size are those listed in that table; D and trimming were worked out from the DNA. The sample consists of 17,000 or so clones, roughly 87% of them appearing once. This sequence originates from a man aged 45-65 years with active COVID-19. The material sequenced was peripheral blood. The V gene is TRBV7-9, the J gene TRBJ1-4; D is ambiguous. The CDR3 DNA follows: TGTGCCAGCAGCTTTTCATCAGAAAAACTGTTTTTT. Translating it yields CASSFSSEKLFF.